This T cell receptor beta chain came from a study of regulatory T cells in long-lasting Graves disease. Germline V lookup: CDR1 MNHEY, CDR2 SMNVEV (reference sequence). This CDR3 is 20 amino acids long. The ends lost 5 bases at V and 0 bases at J; junction bases unmatched: 17. CDR3-region Arm-PCR and iRepertoire HTBI primers produced the TCR beta libraries. Each CDR3 protein gets one entry after TCRdb re-called the multiplex PCR reads with MiXCR. The table has roughly 510,000 distinct CDR3 sequences, about 16% seen once. This clonotype showed up many times. The time point is: newly diagnosed GD, antithyroid drugs for less than 3 months. PBMC-extracted RNA yielded the TCR library. These data are also associated with another study on T cells in Graves' hyperthyroidism and ophthalmopathy.

This sequence originates from a man between 18 and 29 years old with Graves disease. The V gene is TRBV27, the J gene TRBJ2-1; 9 bases fit TRBD1. The sample here was peripheral blood mononuclear cells (PBMCs), taken at new diagnosis, from a patient treated with antithyroid drugs. The chain's CDR3 is CASSLRDRVRQDSSYNEQFF. CDR3 in DNA: TGTGCCAGCAGTCTCAGGGACAGGGTACGACAGGACAGCTCCTACAATGAGCAGTTCTTC.